A selection of T cell receptor beta chains follows, all from one sample in a study of cytomegalovirus exposure and HLA in healthy donors. Using immunoSEQ multiplex PCR, the repertoire was profiled, and TCRdb retains in-frame clones only, with some absent. The data hold about 90,000 clones, with over 65% observed a single time. Sequences were obtained from PBMCs. The source is a woman aged 40-49 years in good health and CMV-seropositive. CDR3s include the opening cysteine and the closing phenylalanine or tryptophan. Fields, in order: clone size, D gene, V gene, J gene, CDR3 protein, CDR3 DNA. A D gene is named only where the DNA matches it firmly. Only some rows state a clone size, as once, few, many or a class for expanded clones.

size: .
D: .
V: TRBV19
J: TRBJ1-3
CDR3: CASRVSGSGNTIYF
DNA: TGTGCCAGTAGGGTATCAGGCTCTGGAAACACCATATATTTT

size: .
D: .
V: TRBV11-2
J: TRBJ2-2
CDR3: CASSLVPDGELFF
DNA: TGTGCCAGCAGCTTAGTTCCAGACGGGGAGCTGTTTTTT

size: .
D: .
V: TRBV11-2
J: TRBJ2-7
CDR3: CASSLDSEQYF
DNA: TGTGCCAGCAGCTTAGATAGCGAGCAGTACTTC

size: .
D: .
V: TRBV4-1
J: TRBJ2-1
CDR3: CASSQVAGYPYNEQFF
DNA: TGCGCCAGCAGCCAAGTGGCAGGGTATCCCTACAATGAGCAGTTCTTC

size: .
D: .
V: TRBV13
J: TRBJ2-7
CDR3: CASSSGQPTYEQYF
DNA: TGTGCCAGCAGCTCCGGACAGCCAACCTACGAGCAGTACTTC

size: once
D: .
V: TRBV4-1
J: TRBJ2-5
CDR3: CASSQVLGETQYF
DNA: TGCGCCAGCAGCCAAGTATTGGGCGAGACCCAGTACTTC

size: .
D: .
V: TRBV11-3
J: TRBJ2-1
CDR3: CASSLGQVDNEQFF
DNA: TGTGCCAGCAGCTTAGGGCAAGTTGACAACGAGCAGTTCTTC

size: .
D: TRBD1
V: TRBV10-3
J: TRBJ1-1
CDR3: CAIRRTGADTEAFF
DNA: TGTGCCATCAGGAGGACAGGGGCGGACACTGAAGCTTTCTTT

size: .
D: TRBD2
V: TRBV7-9
J: TRBJ2-1
CDR3: CASSGTSGRGAGYNEQFF
DNA: TGTGCCAGCAGCGGGACTAGCGGGAGGGGTGCGGGCTACAATGAGCAGTTCTTC

size: .
D: .
V: TRBV7-9
J: TRBJ1-1
CDR3: CASSSTGSAEAFF
DNA: TGTGCCAGCAGCTCTACAGGGTCGGCTGAAGCTTTCTTT

size: .
D: .
V: TRBV20-1
J: TRBJ1-2
CDR3: CSAPTDYGYTF
DNA: TGCAGTGCTCCGACAGACTATGGCTACACCTTC

size: few
D: .
V: TRBV7-9
J: TRBJ1-1
CDR3: CASSLTTNTEAFF
DNA: TGTGCCAGCAGCCTTACAACGAACACTGAAGCTTTCTTT

size: once
D: .
V: TRBV5-1
J: TRBJ1-4
CDR3: CASKVEGGEKLFF
DNA: TGCGCCAGCAAGGTGGAAGGGGGTGAAAAACTGTTTTTT

size: .
D: .
V: TRBV18
J: TRBJ1-5
CDR3: CASSLKTGQPNQPQHF
DNA: TGTGCCAGCTCACTAAAAACCGGACAGCCCAATCAGCCCCAGCATTTT

size: .
D: TRBD1
V: TRBV27
J: TRBJ1-1
CDR3: CASSLGQGTLNTEAFF
DNA: TGTGCCAGCAGTTTGGGACAGGGGACCCTCAACACTGAAGCTTTCTTT

size: .
D: .
V: TRBV28
J: TRBJ2-7
CDR3: CASRLGGDYEQYF
DNA: TGTGCCAGCCGTCTGGGCGGGGACTACGAGCAGTACTTC

size: .
D: TRBD1
V: TRBV19
J: TRBJ2-6
CDR3: CASSIKTGASSRANVLTF
DNA: TGTGCCAGTAGTATTAAGACAGGGGCGAGCTCTCGGGCCAACGTCCTGACTTTC

size: .
D: TRBD1
V: TRBV5-8
J: TRBJ2-1
CDR3: CASSFGTTGEQFF
DNA: TGTGCCAGCAGCTTTGGGACGACAGGGGAGCAGTTCTTC

size: .
D: .
V: TRBV19
J: TRBJ2-5
CDR3: CASSEGSRETQYF
DNA: TGTGCCAGTAGTGAGGGTAGTAGGGAGACCCAGTACTTC

size: .
D: .
V: TRBV11-3
J: TRBJ1-2
CDR3: CASSARTASYTF
DNA: TGTGCCAGCAGCGCGAGGACAGCTAGCTACACCTTC

size: .
D: .
V: TRBV28
J: TRBJ2-6
CDR3: CASSFQVAGANVLTF
DNA: TGTGCCAGCAGTTTCCAGGTGGCTGGGGCCAACGTCCTGACTTTC

size: .
D: .
V: TRBV4-2
J: TRBJ2-1
CDR3: CASSQALGAAEVYNEQFF
DNA: TGTGCCAGCAGCCAAGCCCTGGGGGCAGCGGAGGTCTACAATGAGCAGTTCTTC

size: few
D: .
V: TRBV19
J: TRBJ1-5
CDR3: CASSISSGMNSNQPQHF
DNA: TGTGCCAGTAGTATATCATCAGGGATGAATAGCAATCAGCCCCAGCATTTT

size: .
D: TRBD2
V: TRBV6-5
J: TRBJ2-7
CDR3: CASRVSGTTYEQYF
DNA: TGTGCCAGCCGCGTTAGCGGGACGACTTACGAGCAGTACTTC

size: .
D: TRBD1
V: TRBV7-7
J: TRBJ2-7
CDR3: CASSPTTGGHEQYF
DNA: TGTGCTAGCAGCCCAACGACAGGGGGCCACGAGCAGTACTTC

size: .
D: .
V: TRBV6-6
J: TRBJ1-1
CDR3: CASSYSGGAYSEAFF
DNA: TGTGCCAGCAGTTACAGCGGCGGGGCCTACAGTGAAGCTTTCTTT

size: .
D: TRBD2
V: TRBV9
J: TRBJ2-7
CDR3: CASSATSGVAHEQYF
DNA: TGTGCCAGCAGCGCGACTAGCGGGGTGGCCCACGAGCAGTACTTC

size: .
D: TRBD2
V: TRBV7-6
J: TRBJ2-1
CDR3: CASSLQPAGGRWWDEQFF
DNA: TGTGCCAGCAGCTTACAGCCCGCGGGAGGGCGCTGGTGGGATGAGCAGTTCTTC

size: .
D: TRBD1
V: TRBV16
J: TRBJ1-6
CDR3: CASRGQGDSPLHF
DNA: TGTGCCAGCAGGGGACAGGGAGATTCACCCCTCCACTTT

size: .
D: .
V: TRBV7-2
J: TRBJ2-3
CDR3: CASSPRRDTQYF
DNA: TGTGCCAGCAGCCCCCGGAGGGATACGCAGTATTTT

size: once
D: .
V: TRBV6-5
J: TRBJ2-7
CDR3: CASSLTQRRGEQYF
DNA: TGTGCCAGCAGTTTGACCCAAAGGAGGGGCGAGCAGTACTTC

size: .
D: .
V: TRBV10-2
J: TRBJ1-3
CDR3: CASSDSSGNTIYF
DNA: TGCGCCAGCAGTGACAGCTCTGGAAACACCATATATTTT